One sample yielded the 24 T cell receptor beta chains listed below, sequenced in a study of blood T cell repertoires in COVID-19. Only in-frame clones appear in the TCRdb table, and some are missing; sequencing was by immunoSEQ multiplex PCR. The sample has about 250,000 clones; almost 90% are singletons. Sequencing was performed on peripheral blood. Receptor source: an older woman with COVID-19, enrolled during active disease.

The chain is built from TRBV6-2 or TRBV6-3 and TRBJ2-1; D not certain. Germline-derived CDR1 and CDR2 are MNHEY and SVGEGT. The germline V and J ends were trimmed by 6 bases and 4 bases, with 10 bases remaining between them. The CDR3 contains 13 residues. The CDR3 sequence: CASSDWRYNEQFF. CDR3 in DNA: TGTGCCAGCAGCGACTGGCGGTACAATGAGCAGTTCTTC.

This clone was observed a single time. The chain carries TRBV6-2 or TRBV6-3 and TRBJ2-7; TRBD1 agrees at 9 bases. Germline V gene sequence: CDR1 MNHEY, CDR2 SVGEGT. The ends lost 2 bases at V and 3 bases at J; junction bases unmatched: 8. The CDR3 is 16 residues long. The CDR3 bases are TGTGCCAGCAGTTACGGTAGACGGGACAGGGACTACGAGCAGTACTTC. It encodes CASSYGRRDRDYEQYF.

This clone was observed at least ten times. This chain uses TRBV6-6 with TRBJ1-5; TRBD1 aligns across 8 bases. Germline CDR1 is MNHNY and CDR2 is SVGAGI (reference sequence). The V and J ends lost 4 bases and 8 bases, in that order; junction bases with no gene match: 7. This CDR3 comprises 14 residues. CDR3 sequence: CASSSPTGVEPQHF. The CDR3 nucleotides read TGTGCCAGCAGTTCTCCGACAGGGGTTGAGCCCCAGCATTTT.

This sequence joins TRBV18 and TRBJ1-1; no definite D call. Germline V gene sequence: CDR1 KGHSH, CDR2 LQKENI. The germline V and J ends were trimmed by 2 bases and 0 bases, with 7 bases remaining between them. The CDR3 loop spans 14 amino acids. For the CDR3, the DNA is TGTGCCAGCTCACCAACAGTCATGAACACTGAAGCTTTCTTT. Amino acids: CASSPTVMNTEAFF. The full variable domain, in which reference TRBV18 and TRBJ1-1 provide the parts outside the CDR3, is NAGVMQNPRHLVRRRGQEARLRCSPMKGHSHVYWYRQLPEEGLKFMVYLQKENIIDESGMPKERFSAEFPKEGPSILRIQQVVRGDSAAYFCASSPTVMNTEAFFGQGTRLTVV.

The V gene is TRBV6-2 or TRBV6-3, the J gene TRBJ2-3; 9 bases are shared with TRBD2. Per germline, CDR1 MNHEY and CDR2 SVGEGT. V dropped 5 bases and J dropped 8; count of bases not matched to a gene: 17. This CDR3 contains 17 residues. This CDR3 reads CASSTRWPSGAVGTQYF. As DNA, the CDR3 is TGTGCCAGCAGTACCCGGTGGCCTAGCGGGGCGGTGGGTACGCAGTATTTT.

The V gene is TRBV2, the J gene TRBJ1-1; TRBD1 agrees at 7 bases. With 7 bases clipped from V and 4 bases from J, the junction kept 6 bases outside the gene matches. Germline values: CDR1 SNHLY, CDR2 FYNNEI. This CDR3 spans 13 amino acids. In DNA, the CDR3 is TGTGCCAGCATCTTACAGGGGCGCACTGAAGCTTTCTTT. It is translated as CASILQGRTEAFF.

The chain carries TRBV20-1 and TRBJ1-2; D is undetermined. V was pared by 3 bases and J by 4 bases, with 12 bases between. Germline CDR1 DFQATT, CDR2 SNEGSKA (reference sequence). The CDR3 spans 13 residues. The CDR3 protein is CSASPGSAYGYTF. The DNA for the CDR3 is TGCAGTGCTAGTCCGGGGTCCGCCTATGGCTACACCTTC.

The rearrangement uses TRBV9 and TRBJ1-2, with 7 bases lining up with TRBD1. V trimming: 3 bases; J trimming: 6 bases; junction bases outside the gene matches: 14. The germline gives CDR1 SGDLS, CDR2 YYNGEE. The CDR3 loop spans 16 amino acids. CDR3 protein: CASSESLDREAHGYTF. As DNA, the CDR3 is TGTGCCAGCAGCGAGAGTCTCGACAGGGAGGCCCATGGCTACACCTTC.

As DNA, the CDR3 is TGTGCCAGCAGCTTCGACAGGGACTACGAGCAGTACTTC. It is translated as CASSFDRDYEQYF. The gene calls are TRBV7-9 and TRBJ2-7; 7 bases map to TRBD1. Germline trimming cut 3 bases from V and 3 bases from J; bases unmatched to any gene: 2. Germline CDR1 reads SEHNR; CDR2 reads FQNEAQ (reference sequence). CDR3 length equals 13 residues.

CDR3 amino acids: CASSPLIALSGNTIYF. CDR3 bases: TGTGCCAGCAGCCCCTTGATAGCTCTCTCTGGAAACACCATATATTTT. The V gene is TRBV7-9, the J gene TRBJ1-3, with D hard to call. Deletions cut 5 bases from V and 0 bases from J, with 14 bases between. CDR1 is SEHNR and CDR2 is FQNEAQ in the germline V gene (reference sequence). The CDR3 sequence is 16 residues long.

CDR3 residues: CASSLALGQIGYTF. The CDR3 DNA sequence: TGTGCCAGCAGCTTAGCCCTAGGACAGATTGGCTACACCTTC. The V and J genes are TRBV7-2 and TRBJ1-2; a possible D gene is TRBD1 (6 bases). Trimming cost V 0 bases and J 7 bases, with 12 bases left between them. CDR1 and CDR2 from the germline V gene are SGHTA and FQGNSA. CDR3 length equals 14 residues.

The chain joins TRBV29-1 to TRBJ1-1; possible D gene TRBD1, 6 bases. The CDR3 runs to 13 residues. V was pared by 6 bases and J by 3 bases, with 14 bases between. Germline loops: CDR1 SQVTM, CDR2 ANQGSEA. The CDR3 sequence: CSVYRAVYTEAFF. The CDR3, as DNA: TGCAGCGTCTACAGGGCTGTGTACACTGAAGCTTTCTTT.

V usage is TRBV27 and J usage is TRBJ1-5, with D perhaps TRBD1 (5 bases). This CDR3 is 15 amino acids long. Germline CDR1 MNHEY, CDR2 SMNVEV (reference sequence). The ends were cut back, 8 bases at V and 2 bases at J, with 16 bases in the middle. In nucleotides, the CDR3 is TGTGCCAGCCGGCGGGGGGGAGGGGGCAATCAGCCCCAGCATTTT. This codes for CASRRGGGGNQPQHF.

The genes are TRBV19 and TRBJ1-5, with D perhaps matching TRBD1 (5 bases). The germline CDR1 and CDR2 sequences are LNHDA and SQIVND (reference sequence). The V end was cut by 3 bases, the J end by 5 bases, with 17 bases between. CDR3 length: 16 residues. The DNA for the CDR3 is TGTGCCAGTAGTATCTTCGGGGGGAGAGGCCATCAGCCCCAGCATTTT. Its translation: CASSIFGGRGHQPQHF.

The chain uses TRBV20-1 and TRBJ1-1; the D is unclear. CDR3 length: 14 residues. V dropped 3 bases and J dropped 0 bases, with 11 bases sitting between them. Germline CDR1 reads DFQATT; CDR2 reads SNEGSKA (reference sequence). This chain's CDR3 is CSASRRLLNTEAFF. The DNA for the CDR3 is TGCAGTGCTAGTCGGCGGCTATTGAACACTGAAGCTTTCTTT.

The table lists this clone with a count of one. The V gene is TRBV19, the J gene TRBJ1-4; TRBD1 is a possible D gene (5 bases). V lost 6 bases and J lost 4, with 18 bases in between. Germline V lookup: CDR1 LNHDA, CDR2 SQIVND (reference sequence). CDR3 length: 16 residues. The CDR3 bases are TGTGCCAGTAGCTTGACGAGGAGGGGAATTAATGAAAAACTGTTTTTT. Encoded protein: CASSLTRRGINEKLFF.

This clone was found many times. The V call is TRBV6-1, the J call TRBJ1-1; TRBD1 might be the D (6 bases). V dropped 3 bases and J dropped 3 bases, with 8 bases sitting between them. Germline V gene data show CDR1 as MNHNS and CDR2 as SASEGT. CDR3 size: 13 residues. As DNA, the CDR3 is TGTGCCAGCAGTGATCAGGGGCACACTGAAGCTTTCTTT. Translating gives CASSDQGHTEAFF.

This clone was picked up one time. The chain has TRBV7-9 and TRBJ1-2, with a weak D call TRBD1 (5 bases). From germline, CDR1 is SEHNR and CDR2 FQNEAQ (reference sequence). This CDR3 is 15 amino acids long. Trimming removed 5 bases from V and 5 bases from J, with 18 bases in between. The CDR3: CASSLGAPGRYGYTF. CDR3 bases: TGTGCCAGCAGCCTTGGGGCCCCTGGGAGGTATGGCTACACCTTC.

The genes are TRBV10-3 and TRBJ1-2, with D tentatively TRBD1 (5 bases). V dropped 0 bases and J dropped 12 bases, with 14 bases sitting between them. The CDR3 runs 13 residues. The V gene's germline CDR1 is ENHRY and CDR2 SYGVKD. CDR3 nucleotides: TGTGCCATCAGTGAGTCGAAAGGGGAGGGGAACACCTTC. Its protein product is CAISESKGEGNTF.

The chain carries TRBV5-5 and TRBJ1-5; 7 bases map to TRBD1. The length of the CDR3 is 14 residues. V gave up 2 bases and J gave up 6 bases; unmatched junction bases: 5. In germline, CDR1 is SGHKS, CDR2 YYEKEE (reference sequence). CDR3 nucleotide sequence: TGTGCCAGCAGCTTAGGGACAGTGGGTCAGCCCCAGCATTTT. This codes for CASSLGTVGQPQHF.

The V and J genes are TRBV11-3 and TRBJ1-1; TRBD1 matches at 9 bases. The CDR3 is 17 amino acids. Germline loops: CDR1 SGHNT, CDR2 YENEEA. With 1 base clipped from V and 1 base from J, the junction kept 7 bases outside the gene matches. The CDR3, as DNA: TGTGCCAGCAGCTTAGTAGTGGACAGGGGACGGAACACTGAAGCTTTCTTT. Its translation is CASSLVVDRGRNTEAFF.

Details on this clone: The sample carries other DNA sequences with the same CDR3. The chain has TRBV27 and TRBJ2-7; TRBD1 aligns across 9 bases. Looked up from germline, CDR1 is MNHEY and CDR2 is SMNVEV (reference sequence). J gave up 4 bases and V 4 bases, and 2 bases lay outside the gene matches. The CDR3 has 13 amino acids. The CDR3 DNA follows: TGTGCCAGCAGTTCAGGACAGGGGTACGAGCAGTACTTC. It translates to CASSSGQGYEQYF.

This clone was recorded only once. The chain carries TRBV9 and TRBJ2-7; 10 bases are a match to TRBD2. Germline CDR1 is SGDLS and CDR2 is YYNGEE. The CDR3 has 14 amino acids. Losses at the gene ends were 3 bases for V and 3 bases for J; bases not matched to a gene: 3. DNA of the CDR3: TGTGCCAGCAGCGACGGACTAGCGGACTACGAGCAGTACTTC. It encodes CASSDGLADYEQYF.

The chain is built from TRBV5-6 and TRBJ2-6; TRBD1 matches at 11 bases. The CDR3 has 15 amino acids. The V gene's germline CDR1 is SGHDT and CDR2 YYEEEE. V lost 0 bases and J lost 8; bases outside the gene matches: 1. CDR3 DNA: TGTGCCAGCAGCTTGGGGACAGGGGGCACCAACGTCCTGACTTTC. Protein product: CASSLGTGGTNVLTF.